This is a list of T cell receptor beta chains from one sample in a study of shared clonotypes between healthy human individuals. Using immunoSEQ multiplex PCR, the repertoire was profiled, and TCRdb retains in-frame clones only, with some absent. Among over 2,000,000 clones listed, around 93% were seen once. The material sequenced was naive CD8+ T cells from PBMCs. The origin of the receptors is a man aged 18 to 29 in good health. Some clones in this sample may be carry-over from other donors' samples. The CDR3 runs from the conserved cysteine through the conserved F or W. Fields, in order: V gene, D gene, clone size, J gene, CDR3 DNA, CDR3 protein. A D gene is named only where the DNA matches it firmly. Some rows mark clone size as missing; the rest say once, few, many or name a class of expanded clone.

v_call: TRBV7-9; d_call: NA; clone_size: NA; j_call: TRBJ2-1; cdr3_nt: TGTGCCAGCAGCTTAGATCGAATCTGGGAGCAGTTCTTC; cdr3_aa: CASSLDRIWEQFF
v_call: TRBV27; d_call: NA; clone_size: NA; j_call: TRBJ2-5; cdr3_nt: TGTGCCAGCAGTTTATCCCCATCGGAGGGAGAGACCCAGTACTTC; cdr3_aa: CASSLSPSEGETQYF
v_call: TRBV19; d_call: NA; clone_size: NA; j_call: TRBJ2-4; cdr3_nt: TGTGCCAGTAGTCCCCGCAGGGGTGGAACCCGCCGCGTTCAGTACTTC; cdr3_aa: CASSPRRGGTRRVQYF
v_call: TRBV5-4; d_call: TRBD2; clone_size: NA; j_call: TRBJ2-1; cdr3_nt: TGTGCCAGCAGCTTACAACTAGCGAATGAGCAGTTCTTC; cdr3_aa: CASSLQLANEQFF
v_call: TRBV7-8; d_call: TRBD2; clone_size: NA; j_call: TRBJ2-5; cdr3_nt: TGTGCCAGCAGCCCAACCTTTAGCGGGAGAGAGACCCAGTACTTC; cdr3_aa: CASSPTFSGRETQYF
v_call: TRBV7-8; d_call: TRBD1; clone_size: NA; j_call: TRBJ1-2; cdr3_nt: TGTGCCAGCAGCGAATGGCAGGGGGCGCAGGGCTACACCTTC; cdr3_aa: CASSEWQGAQGYTF
v_call: TRBV11-3; d_call: TRBD1; clone_size: once; j_call: TRBJ2-1; cdr3_nt: TGTGCCAGCAGCACGGGACAGGCTACGAATGAGCAGTTCTTC; cdr3_aa: CASSTGQATNEQFF
v_call: TRBV6-5; d_call: TRBD2; clone_size: NA; j_call: TRBJ2-3; cdr3_nt: TGTGCCAGCAGTTGGGGGACTAGCGGAGTCACAGATACGCAGTATTTT; cdr3_aa: CASSWGTSGVTDTQYF
v_call: TRBV19; d_call: TRBD1; clone_size: NA; j_call: TRBJ2-7; cdr3_nt: TGTGCCAGTAATTCCGGGACAGCCTCCCACGAGCAGTACTTC; cdr3_aa: CASNSGTASHEQYF
v_call: TRBV5-1; d_call: TRBD1; clone_size: NA; j_call: TRBJ1-5; cdr3_nt: TGCGCCTCTACCGGGACAGGGAACGATCAGCCCCAGCATTTT; cdr3_aa: CASTGTGNDQPQHF
v_call: TRBV4-2; d_call: NA; clone_size: NA; j_call: TRBJ2-7; cdr3_nt: TGTGCCAGCAGCCAAGTCCAGGGGTCCTACGAGCAGTACTTC; cdr3_aa: CASSQVQGSYEQYF
v_call: TRBV29-1; d_call: NA; clone_size: NA; j_call: TRBJ2-7; cdr3_nt: TGCAGCGTTTCTGATTACGAGCAGTACTTC; cdr3_aa: CSVSDYEQYF
v_call: TRBV5-4; d_call: NA; clone_size: few; j_call: TRBJ1-1; cdr3_nt: TGTGCCAGCAGCTTGGACAGGTTGTACACTGAAGCTTTCTTT; cdr3_aa: CASSLDRLYTEAFF
v_call: TRBV20-1; d_call: NA; clone_size: NA; j_call: TRBJ1-2; cdr3_nt: TGCAGTGCTAGACACATGGAGGGCTACACCTTC; cdr3_aa: CSARHMEGYTF
v_call: TRBV7-2; d_call: NA; clone_size: NA; j_call: TRBJ1-3; cdr3_nt: TGTGCCAGCAGCGAGGGGGTCTCTGGAAACACCATATATTTT; cdr3_aa: CASSEGVSGNTIYF
v_call: TRBV7-9; d_call: NA; clone_size: NA; j_call: TRBJ1-2; cdr3_nt: TGTGCCAGCAGCCCGCAAAGCTATGGCTACACCTTC; cdr3_aa: CASSPQSYGYTF
v_call: TRBV11-3; d_call: TRBD2; clone_size: once; j_call: TRBJ2-1; cdr3_nt: TGTGCCAGCAGCTCCTGGACTAGCGATTACAATGAGCAGTTCTTC; cdr3_aa: CASSSWTSDYNEQFF
v_call: TRBV10-1; d_call: TRBD2; clone_size: NA; j_call: TRBJ2-1; cdr3_nt: TGCGCCAGCAGTGAGGGGAGCGGGAGATTTACAAATGAGCAGTTCTTC; cdr3_aa: CASSEGSGRFTNEQFF
v_call: TRBV15; d_call: NA; clone_size: NA; j_call: TRBJ2-2; cdr3_nt: TGTGCCACCAGCAGTCCTGGAGGAGGCGGGGAGCTGTTTTTT; cdr3_aa: CATSSPGGGGELFF
v_call: TRBV2; d_call: NA; clone_size: NA; j_call: TRBJ2-7; cdr3_nt: TGTGCCAGCAGTGTAGGGATCCACGAGCAGTACTTC; cdr3_aa: CASSVGIHEQYF
v_call: TRBV28; d_call: NA; clone_size: NA; j_call: TRBJ1-1; cdr3_nt: TGTGCCAGCAGGGTTAGTTGGATGAACACTGAAGCTTTCTTT; cdr3_aa: CASRVSWMNTEAFF
v_call: TRBV6-5; d_call: TRBD1; clone_size: NA; j_call: TRBJ2-7; cdr3_nt: TGTGCCAGCATCCCCAGGGGGCGCCCCTACGAGCAGTACTTC; cdr3_aa: CASIPRGRPYEQYF
v_call: TRBV10-3; d_call: NA; clone_size: few; j_call: TRBJ2-7; cdr3_nt: TGTGCCATCAGTGGGCCGGGATACGAGCAGTACTTC; cdr3_aa: CAISGPGYEQYF
v_call: TRBV7-8; d_call: NA; clone_size: NA; j_call: TRBJ2-7; cdr3_nt: TGTGCCAGCAGCTTAGGGACAGCCTCGAGCTCCTACGAGCAGTACTTC; cdr3_aa: CASSLGTASSSYEQYF
v_call: TRBV7-2; d_call: NA; clone_size: NA; j_call: TRBJ1-1; cdr3_nt: TGTGCCAGCAGCTTAGCGGCGGGAGTGAACACTGAAGCTTTCTTT; cdr3_aa: CASSLAAGVNTEAFF
v_call: TRBV7-9; d_call: NA; clone_size: once; j_call: TRBJ2-1; cdr3_nt: TGTGCCAGCAGCCCCTCCGGTGAGCAGTTCTTC; cdr3_aa: CASSPSGEQFF
v_call: TRBV6-6; d_call: NA; clone_size: NA; j_call: TRBJ1-2; cdr3_nt: TGTGCCAGCCTCCCGACAGGACCCCATGGCTACACCTTC; cdr3_aa: CASLPTGPHGYTF
v_call: TRBV2; d_call: NA; clone_size: NA; j_call: TRBJ1-2; cdr3_nt: TGTGCCAGCAGTGGGTCAGGGGCCTTTTATCTTGGCTACACCTTC; cdr3_aa: CASSGSGAFYLGYTF
v_call: TRBV4-3; d_call: NA; clone_size: NA; j_call: TRBJ1-2; cdr3_nt: TGCGCCAGCAGCCAAGGGCTGGCCTCCTATGGCTACACCTTC; cdr3_aa: CASSQGLASYGYTF
v_call: TRBV14; d_call: NA; clone_size: NA; j_call: TRBJ1-1; cdr3_nt: TGTGCCAGCAGCCTGGGAGGGCCCACTGAAGCTTTCTTT; cdr3_aa: CASSLGGPTEAFF
v_call: TRBV11-1; d_call: NA; clone_size: NA; j_call: TRBJ1-1; cdr3_nt: TGTGCCAGCAGCTCAACAGGGGAAGCTTTCTTT; cdr3_aa: CASSSTGEAFF
v_call: TRBV29-1; d_call: TRBD1; clone_size: NA; j_call: TRBJ2-3; cdr3_nt: TGCAGCGTTGCCGGGACAGGGGTTGATCCAGATACGCAGTATTTT; cdr3_aa: CSVAGTGVDPDTQYF
v_call: TRBV7-7; d_call: TRBD2; clone_size: NA; j_call: TRBJ2-1; cdr3_nt: TGTGCCAGCAGCTCCGGACTAGCGGACAATGAGCAGTTCTTC; cdr3_aa: CASSSGLADNEQFF
v_call: TRBV27; d_call: NA; clone_size: NA; j_call: TRBJ1-4; cdr3_nt: TGTGCCAGCAGACAGACCTCGGGGACCCCGGATGAAAAACTGTTTTTT; cdr3_aa: CASRQTSGTPDEKLFF